One T cell receptor beta chain is described in this entry. The antigen remains undetermined. The data belong to a study of beta chain features in type 1 diabetes. Study findings and constraints: In cDNA sequencing, cells with high TCR expression could be over-represented. TCRB CDR3s from Type 1 diabetes patients were moderately but significantly shorter in all four CD4+ subsets.

The germline V and J ends were trimmed by 0 bases and 6 bases, with 6 bases remaining between them. Germline V gives CDR1 SGDLS, CDR2 YYNGEE. The CDR3 length is 13 residues. The sequenced template was cDNA made from the entire isolated RNA. The data were produced by immunoSEQ multiplex PCR, yet TCRdb's version contains in-frame clones alone and is incomplete. The sample has 160,000 or so clones; approximately 8.8% are singletons. The origin of this receptor is a woman in her twenties or thirties with type 1 diabetes. The chain joins TRBV9 to TRBJ1-4; D is ambiguous. Sequencing used central memory CD4+ T cells from blood. Here the CDR3 DNA reads TGTGCCAGCAGCGTAGGCGTTCATGAAAAACTGTTTTTT. It yields the protein CASSVGVHEKLFF.